This T cell receptor (beta chain) is drawn from a study of blood T cell repertoires in COVID-19. Study-level background: In each case, the material was cDNA or gDNA derived from T cells, B-cell-depleted T cells, or PBMCs.

Only in-frame clones appear in the TCRdb table, and some are missing; sequencing was by immunoSEQ multiplex PCR. Here the sample spans roughly 120,000 clones, over 65% being singletons. Germline values: CDR1 LGHDT, CDR2 YNNKEL (reference sequence). There are 11 residues in the CDR3. V dropped 3 bases and J dropped 6 bases, with 5 bases sitting between them. The specimen was peripheral blood. V gene TRBV3-1 (or the pseudogene TRBV3-2) combines with J gene TRBJ1-1; the D is unclear. The receptor was derived from a human donor with acute or convalescent COVID-19. The donor label of this sample is uncertain. In DNA, the CDR3 is TGTGCCAGCAGCCAGGCTTCTGAAGCTTTCTTT. This encodes CASSQASEAFF.